Listed here are 20 T cell receptor beta chains from one sample, sequenced in a study of shared clonotypes between healthy human individuals. CD45RO-negative, CCR7-positively selected cells formed the naive CD8 fraction, excluding terminally differentiated effector memory CD45RA+ cells. Some clones are missing from TCRdb's copy, which holds only in-frame ones; the method was immunoSEQ multiplex PCR. The table lists some 2,000,000 clones, approximately 94% of them singletons. The sequenced material came from naive CD8+ T cells sorted from blood. These receptors came from a man younger than 35 in good health.

The chain joins TRBV6-1 to TRBJ2-7; D may correspond to TRBD1 or TRBD2 (6 bases each). The CDR3 extends over 18 amino acids. Deletions cut 3 bases from V and 3 bases from J, with 24 bases between. Germline CDR1 is MNHNS and CDR2 is SASEGT. In nucleotides, the CDR3 is TGTGCCAGCAGTGATGGAGAAGTGTTCGGAGGGGGGTTCTACGAGCAGTACTTC. Amino acids: CASSDGEVFGGGFYEQYF.

This chain connects TRBV10-2 to TRBJ2-7, with 10 bases matching TRBD1. The CDR3 length is 15 residues. J gave up 6 bases and V 6 bases, and 11 bases lay outside the gene matches. Germline CDR1 is WSHSY and CDR2 is SAAADI. The CDR3 loop reads CASRDTGTGEVEQYF. DNA for the CDR3: TGCGCCAGCAGAGACACCGGGACAGGGGAGGTCGAGCAGTACTTC.

This sequence joins TRBV7-2 and TRBJ2-3; the D is unclear. Trimming removed 1 base from V and 0 bases from J, with 17 bases in between. Germline CDR1 SGHTA, CDR2 FQGNSA. This CDR3 spans 18 amino acids. Written as DNA, the CDR3 is TGTGCCAGCAGCTTAGAGGGTCTTGGCGCTCTAAGCACAGATACGCAGTATTTT. It encodes CASSLEGLGALSTDTQYF.

As to this clone: An end of the junction does not agree with germline; a read error may underlie this. V and J are TRBV7-2 and TRBJ2-3; maybe TRBD2 (5 bases). The CDR3 totals 12 residues. Germline V CDR1 and CDR2: SGHTA, FQGNSA. Here the CDR3 reads CASTFTPGFPDF. CDR3 in DNA: TGTGCCAGCACCTTTACCCCGGGATTCCCCGATTTT.

This clone has just one count. This chain links TRBV5-6 with TRBJ1-2, with D tentatively TRBD1 (5 bases). The CDR3 totals 14 residues. The V end lost 0 bases, the J end lost 8 bases, and 14 bases lay between the germline ends. The germline V gene has CDR1 SGHDT and CDR2 YYEEEE. CDR3 sequence (DNA): TGTGCCAGCAGCTTGGGGCAGGGATTAGAGGGCTACACCTTC. Amino acid sequence: CASSLGQGLEGYTF.

The genes are TRBV5-1 and TRBJ2-4; D ambiguous. Germline V lookup: CDR1 SGHRS, CDR2 YFSETQ. The ends were cut back, 4 bases at V and 6 bases at J, with 11 bases in the middle. The CDR3 has 13 residues. This CDR3 reads CASSVEMGNIQYF. CDR3 DNA sequence: TGCGCCAGCAGCGTCGAAATGGGAAACATTCAGTACTTC. Full variable domain (missing parts from reference TRBV5-1 and TRBJ2-4): KAGVTQTPRYLIKTRGQQVTLSCSPISGHRSVSWYQQTPGQGLQFLFEYFSETQRNKGNFPGRFSGRQFSNSRSEMNVSTLELGDSALYLCASSVEMGNIQYFGAGTRLSVL.

This clone came up once. The CDR3 sequence: CASSLAPGQGSGELFF. CDR3 DNA: TGTGCCAGCAGCTTAGCGCCGGGACAGGGATCCGGGGAGCTGTTTTTT. The rearrangement uses TRBV7-9 and TRBJ2-2; 9 nucleotides agree with TRBD1. CDR1 and CDR2 from the germline V gene are SEHNR and FQNEAQ (reference sequence). The CDR3 spans 16 residues. J lost 6 bases, V lost 0 bases, and 5 bases had no gene match.

The chain is built from TRBV7-8 and TRBJ1-5; D ambiguous. V gave up 5 bases and J gave up 0 bases, with 17 bases separating them. The CDR3 has 17 amino acids. Germline loops: CDR1 SGHVS, CDR2 FQNEAQ. The CDR3 loop is CASSPSRADYSNQPQHF. CDR3 coding DNA: TGTGCCAGCAGCCCCAGTCGGGCAGATTATAGCAATCAGCCCCAGCATTTT.

Note on this clone: The sample contains more than one DNA sequence encoding this CDR3. V gene TRBV27 combines with J gene TRBJ2-3; TRBD2 matches 10 bases. The junction had 5 bases not matched to a gene; V was cut back by 2 bases and J by 3 bases. The CDR3 covers 16 residues. Germline assignment: CDR1 MNHEY and CDR2 SMNVEV (reference sequence). The CDR3 spells CASSLLAGAGTDTQYF. The CDR3 DNA reads TGTGCCAGCAGTTTACTAGCGGGAGCTGGGACAGATACGCAGTATTTT.

The chain recombines TRBV7-9 with TRBJ2-5, with TRBD2 as a possible D gene (6 bases). V lost 5 bases to trimming and J lost 5 bases, with 18 bases between them. Germline V CDR1 and CDR2: SEHNR, FQNEAQ (reference sequence). The CDR3 runs to 15 residues. Written as DNA, the CDR3 is TGTGCCAGCAGCCGACCCCGGGGGATCGGGGAGACCCAGTACTTC. It encodes CASSRPRGIGETQYF.

This clone appeared a few times. The V call is TRBV10-1, the J call TRBJ2-7, with 8 bases aligning to TRBD1. The CDR3 contains 13 residues. Germline CDR1 is WNHNN and CDR2 is SYGVQD (reference sequence). V was pared by 5 bases and J by 3 bases, with 3 bases of the junction left unmatched. This CDR3 reads CASSLDRDYEQYF. The CDR3 coding sequence is TGCGCCAGCAGTTTGGACAGGGACTACGAGCAGTACTTC.

The chain combines TRBV27 with TRBJ1-5; TRBD1 matches 7 bases. This CDR3 region has 17 residues. Trimming removed 5 bases from V and 2 bases from J; junction bases left unmatched: 12. From germline, CDR1 is MNHEY and CDR2 SMNVEV (reference sequence). The CDR3: CASSAQGVTVGNQPQHF. The DNA of the CDR3 is TGTGCCAGCAGTGCGCAGGGGGTTACGGTTGGCAATCAGCCCCAGCATTTT.

The genes are TRBV6-6 and TRBJ1-4, with a weak D call TRBD1 (5 bases). The V end was cut by 4 bases, the J end by 0 bases, with 9 bases between. CDR1 and CDR2 from the germline V gene are MNHNY and SVGAGI (reference sequence). The length of the CDR3 is 15 residues. The CDR3 region is CASSFTGATNEKLFF. The DNA for the CDR3 is TGTGCCAGCAGTTTTACAGGAGCAACTAATGAAAAACTGTTTTTT.

This chain connects TRBV7-6 to TRBJ2-7; TRBD1 is a possible D gene (6 bases). This CDR3 has 15 amino acids. Germline V gene sequence: CDR1 SGHVS, CDR2 FNYEAQ. The germline V and J ends were trimmed by 1 base and 3 bases, with 13 bases remaining between them. CDR3 coding DNA: TGTGCCAGCAGCTTAGTGGGGTACAGGGACTACGAGCAGTACTTC. It specifies CASSLVGYRDYEQYF.

This clone has a single count. V is TRBV9 and J is TRBJ2-5, with 14 nucleotides matching TRBD2. The trim removed 4 bases at V and 3 bases at J, leaving 5 bases unmatched. The CDR3 contains 16 residues. Germline CDR1 is SGDLS and CDR2 is YYNGEE. The CDR3 region is CASSPGGLAGEETQYF. Written as DNA, the CDR3 is TGTGCCAGCAGCCCCGGGGGACTAGCGGGGGAAGAGACCCAGTACTTC.

J is TRBJ1-2 and V is TRBV30; D uncertain. This CDR3 region has 13 residues. V lost 4 bases, J lost 10 bases, and 19 bases lay in between. CDR1 is GTSNPN and CDR2 is SVGIG in the germline V gene (reference sequence). The CDR3 DNA reads TGTGCCTGGACCCAGTTGGGTTTGGGTAACTACACCTTC. As protein: CAWTQLGLGNYTF.

The CDR3 bases are TGTGCCAGCAGCTTCGGACAGGGAACTGAGCAGTTCTTC. Translation: CASSFGQGTEQFF. The genes are TRBV5-4 and TRBJ2-1; 8 bases are a match to TRBD1. Per the germline V gene, CDR1 is SGHNT and CDR2 is YYREEE (reference sequence). The CDR3 contains 13 residues. With 2 bases clipped from V and 9 bases from J, the junction kept 4 bases outside the gene matches. Drawing the rest from reference TRBV5-4 and TRBJ2-1, the complete variable domain is ETGVTQSPTHLIKTRGQQVTLRCSSQSGHNTVSWYQQALGQGPQFIFQYYREEENGRGNFPPRFSGLQFPNYSSELNVNALELDDSALYLCASSFGQGTEQFFGPGTRLTVL.

The chain links TRBV6-5 to TRBJ1-1, with D unresolved. The V and J ends lost 2 bases and 5 bases respectively, with 9 bases between them. Germline CDR1 MNHEY, CDR2 SVGAGI. The CDR3 is 13 residues long. CDR3 protein: CASSYRIETEAFF. The CDR3 DNA sequence: TGTGCCAGCAGTTACCGTATTGAGACTGAAGCTTTCTTT.

The chain combines TRBV9 with TRBJ2-3, with TRBD2 identical over 7 bases. V lost 0 bases to trimming and J lost 6 bases; unmatched junction nucleotides: 10. The CDR3 spans 16 residues. Germline lookup yields CDR1 SGDLS and CDR2 YYNGEE. CDR3 bases: TGTGCCAGCAGCGTAGTCCGGCGGGAGATTCGGGATACGCAGTATTTT. Translated: CASSVVRREIRDTQYF.

V gene TRBV27 combines with J gene TRBJ2-5, with 14 bases that match TRBD2. Germline CDR1 reads MNHEY; CDR2 reads SMNVEV (reference sequence). The CDR3 extends over 16 amino acids. The trim removed 5 bases at V and 4 bases at J, leaving 6 bases unmatched. CDR3 sequence (DNA): TGTGCCAGCAGTCCCCGACTAGCGGGAGGGCCAGAGACCCAGTACTTC. Translation gives CASSPRLAGGPETQYF.